This note documents a single T cell receptor (beta chain) sequence. Antigen: not known. One entry per CDR3 protein results from TCRdb running MiXCR on the RT-PCR reads. This sample carries 300,000 to 350,000 distinct CDR3 sequences, roughly 22% of them seen once, and the ten largest clones take under 13%. The data stem from a study of response to subunit inactivated influenza vaccine. Study conclusions and caveats: Authors suggested few new T cells are recruited by each seasonal influenza vaccination.

The CDR3 runs to 14 residues. Germline CDR1 reads SGHTS; CDR2 reads YDEGEE. The ends lost 4 bases at V and 4 bases at J; junction bases unmatched: 5. Sequences were derived from PBMCs from blood, sampled approximately 20 months after vaccination. This rearrangement joins TRBV5-8 to TRBJ2-3; 8 nucleotides match TRBD1. The origin of this receptor is a man aged 50 to 69 who received an inactivated influenza vaccine. In DNA form, the CDR3 reads TGTGCCAGCAGCCATGGACAGGGAGCAGATACGCAGTATTTT. It specifies CASSHGQGADTQYF. Using reference TRBV5-8 and TRBJ2-3 for the parts outside the CDR3, the full variable domain is EAGVTQSPTHLIKTRGQQATLRCSPISGHTSVYWYQQALGLGLQFLLWYDEGEERNRGNFPPRFSGRQFPNYSSELNVNALELEDSALYLCASSHGQGADTQYFGPGTRLTVL.